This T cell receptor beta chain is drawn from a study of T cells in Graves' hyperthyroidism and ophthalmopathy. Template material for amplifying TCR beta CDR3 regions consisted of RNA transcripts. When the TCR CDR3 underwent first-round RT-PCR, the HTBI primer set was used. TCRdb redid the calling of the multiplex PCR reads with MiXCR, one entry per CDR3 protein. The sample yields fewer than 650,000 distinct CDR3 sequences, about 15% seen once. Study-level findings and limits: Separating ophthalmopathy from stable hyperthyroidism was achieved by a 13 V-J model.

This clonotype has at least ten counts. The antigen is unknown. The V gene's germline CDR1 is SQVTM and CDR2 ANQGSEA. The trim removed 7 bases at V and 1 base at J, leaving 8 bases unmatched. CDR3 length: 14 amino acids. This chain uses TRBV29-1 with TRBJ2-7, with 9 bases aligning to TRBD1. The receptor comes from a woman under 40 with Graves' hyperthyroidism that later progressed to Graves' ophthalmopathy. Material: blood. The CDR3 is CSGKGQGESYEQYF. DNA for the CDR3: TGCAGCGGGAAGGGACAGGGTGAATCCTACGAGCAGTACTTC.